The T cell receptor beta chain described here comes from a study of radiotherapy plus CTLA-4 blockade in lung cancer. On the study more broadly: Around 19% of patients responded objectively, and about 32% achieved disease control. Regarding the study as a whole: Radiotherapy plus ipilimumab was followed by expansion in blood of tumor-derived TCR clones. The authors reported that early blood T cell clone dynamics, with interferon-beta, best predicted response.

The germline V and J ends were trimmed by 2 bases and 1 base, with 17 bases remaining between them. The V gene's germline CDR1 is SNHLY and CDR2 FYNNEI. This CDR3 is 18 amino acids long. Chemo-refractory metastatic non-small-cell lung cancer patients received focal radiation with ipilimumab CTLA-4 blockade. Assay used: immunoSEQ multiplex PCR; TCRdb lists only in-frame clones, some missing. The table includes around 45,000 clones, approximately 79% detected once. In its sample, this clone was seen many times. The antigen remains unidentified. Specimen: peripheral blood, collected from a patient treated with radiotherapy plus ipilimumab. The clonotype comes from a human donor with non-small cell lung cancer who had stable disease on radiotherapy plus ipilimumab. The J gene is TRBJ2-2, the V gene TRBV2; either TRBD1 or TRBD2 may fit D (5 bases each). CDR3 bases: TGTGCCAGCAGTGAACTTTCAGGGCGAGGGTTGAACACCGGGGAGCTGTTTTTT. It codes for CASSELSGRGLNTGELFF. Variable domain in full (rest from reference TRBV2 and TRBJ2-2): EPEVTQTPSHQVTQMGQEVILRCVPISNHLYFYWYRQILGQKVEFLVSFYNNEISEKSEIFDDQFSVERPDGSNFTLKIRSTKLEDSAMYFCASSELSGRGLNTGELFFGEGSRLTVL.